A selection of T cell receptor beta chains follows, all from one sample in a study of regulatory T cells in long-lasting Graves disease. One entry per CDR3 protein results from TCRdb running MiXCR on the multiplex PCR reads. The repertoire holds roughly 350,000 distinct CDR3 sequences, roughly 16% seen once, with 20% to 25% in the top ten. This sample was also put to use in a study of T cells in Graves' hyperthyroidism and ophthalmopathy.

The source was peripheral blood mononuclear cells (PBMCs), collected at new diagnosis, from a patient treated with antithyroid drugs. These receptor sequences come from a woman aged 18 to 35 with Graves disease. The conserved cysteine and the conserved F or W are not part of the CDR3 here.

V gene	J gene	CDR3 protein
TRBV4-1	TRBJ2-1	ASSQGQSVINEQF
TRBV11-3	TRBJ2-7	ASSLEGGSSYEQY
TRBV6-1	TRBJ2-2	ASSRGLPSTGELF
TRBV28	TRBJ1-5	ASTPQESNQPQH
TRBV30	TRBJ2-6	AWRHRDRAYSGANVLT
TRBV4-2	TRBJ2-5	ASSQDSSWEETQY
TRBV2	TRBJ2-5	ASSGGGKETQY
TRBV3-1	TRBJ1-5	ASSVPEPGAQH
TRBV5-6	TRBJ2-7	ASGLGISYEQY
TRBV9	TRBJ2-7	ASSVVPGESYEQY
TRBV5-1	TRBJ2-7	ASSLVQGVEQY
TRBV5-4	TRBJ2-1	ASSGPTSGRDLNEQF
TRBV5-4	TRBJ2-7	ASSWTSGATYEQY
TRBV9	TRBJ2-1	ASSVGGGPVNEQF
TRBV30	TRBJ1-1	AWSRYPGGYTEAF
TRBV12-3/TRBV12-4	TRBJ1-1	ASSFRSDTEAF
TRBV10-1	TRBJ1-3	ASSDTGTGGNTIY
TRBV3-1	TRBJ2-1	ASSHGLAGGSYNEQF
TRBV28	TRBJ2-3	ASNPGGRIGTDTQY
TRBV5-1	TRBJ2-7	ASSSDLGYEQY
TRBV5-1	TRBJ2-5	ASSLADEETQY
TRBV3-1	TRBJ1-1	ASSQERTLSSEAF
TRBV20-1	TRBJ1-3	SARARTGVGNTIY
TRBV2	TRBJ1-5	ASRYGQGTDQPQH
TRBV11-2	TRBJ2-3	ASSQGGDTQY